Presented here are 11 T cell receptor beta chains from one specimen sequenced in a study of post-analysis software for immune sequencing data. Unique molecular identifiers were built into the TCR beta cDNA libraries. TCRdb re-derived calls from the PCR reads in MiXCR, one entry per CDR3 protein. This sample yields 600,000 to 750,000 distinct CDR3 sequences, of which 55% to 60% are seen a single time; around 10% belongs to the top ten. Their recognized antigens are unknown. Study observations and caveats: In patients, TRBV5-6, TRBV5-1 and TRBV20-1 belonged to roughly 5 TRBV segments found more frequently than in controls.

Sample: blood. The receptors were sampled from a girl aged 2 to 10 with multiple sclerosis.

Here the CDR3 reads CASSQAGAGADTQYF. The CDR3 DNA is TGTGCCAGCAGCCAGGCGGGAGCGGGCGCAGATACGCAGTATTTT. This chain uses TRBV3-1 with TRBJ2-3; the match to TRBD2 covers 7 bases. This CDR3 comprises 15 residues. Germline trimming cut 3 bases from V and 4 bases from J; bases unmatched to any gene: 7. CDR1 and CDR2 from the germline V gene are LGHDT and YNNKEL (reference sequence).

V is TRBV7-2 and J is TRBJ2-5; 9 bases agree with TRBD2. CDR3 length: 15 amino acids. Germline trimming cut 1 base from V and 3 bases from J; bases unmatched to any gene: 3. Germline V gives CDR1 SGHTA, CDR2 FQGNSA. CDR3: CASSLVAGAEETQYF. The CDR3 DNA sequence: TGTGCCAGCAGCTTAGTAGCGGGGGCCGAAGAGACCCAGTACTTC.

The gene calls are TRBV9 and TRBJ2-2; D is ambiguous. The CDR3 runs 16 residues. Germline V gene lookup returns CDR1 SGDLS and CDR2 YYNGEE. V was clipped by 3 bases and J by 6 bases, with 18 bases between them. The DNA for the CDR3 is TGTGCCAGCAGCGGCGGATCTGTCTCAACCGCCGGGGAGCTGTTTTTT. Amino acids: CASSGGSVSTAGELFF.

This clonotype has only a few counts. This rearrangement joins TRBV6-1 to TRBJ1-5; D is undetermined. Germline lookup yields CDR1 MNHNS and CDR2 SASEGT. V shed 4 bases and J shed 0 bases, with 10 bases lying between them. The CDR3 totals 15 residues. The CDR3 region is CASSGRPDSNQPQHF. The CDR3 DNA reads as TGTGCCAGCAGTGGGCGGCCAGATAGCAATCAGCCCCAGCATTTT.

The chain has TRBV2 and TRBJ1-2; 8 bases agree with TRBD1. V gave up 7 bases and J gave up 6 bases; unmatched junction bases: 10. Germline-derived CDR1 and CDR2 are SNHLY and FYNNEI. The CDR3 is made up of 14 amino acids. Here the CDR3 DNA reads TGTGCCAGCATCACCGGACAGGGAGAGGATGGCTACACCTTC. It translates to CASITGQGEDGYTF.

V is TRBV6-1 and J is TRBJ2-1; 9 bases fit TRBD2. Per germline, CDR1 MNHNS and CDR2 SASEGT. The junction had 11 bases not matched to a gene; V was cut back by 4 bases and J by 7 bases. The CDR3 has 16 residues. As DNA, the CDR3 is TGTGCCAGCAGTGGTCATTCGCCGGGACTAGCAAATGAGCAGTTCTTC. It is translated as CASSGHSPGLANEQFF.

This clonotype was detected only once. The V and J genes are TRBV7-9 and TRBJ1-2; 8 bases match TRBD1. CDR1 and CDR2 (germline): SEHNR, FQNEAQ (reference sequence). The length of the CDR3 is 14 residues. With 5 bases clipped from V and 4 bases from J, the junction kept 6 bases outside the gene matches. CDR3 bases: TGTGCCAGCAGCCCGCGGGACAGGACCTATGGCTACACCTTC. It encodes CASSPRDRTYGYTF.

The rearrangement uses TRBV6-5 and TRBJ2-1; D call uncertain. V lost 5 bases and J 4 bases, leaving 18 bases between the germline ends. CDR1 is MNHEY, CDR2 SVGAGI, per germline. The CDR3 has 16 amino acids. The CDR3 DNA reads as TGTGCCAGCAGTCCCAGACCTGGTCCCGTTTACAATGAGCAGTTCTTC. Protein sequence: CASSPRPGPVYNEQFF.

CDR3 sequence (DNA): TGTGCCTGGAGTCCCGGGTCAGGGGACGATGAGCAGTTCTTC. Residues: CAWSPGSGDDEQFF. The V and J genes are TRBV30 and TRBJ2-1; D possibly corresponds to TRBD1 (6 bases). This CDR3 spans 14 amino acids. The germline gives CDR1 GTSNPN, CDR2 SVGIG (reference sequence). Trimming shortened V by 2 bases and J by 8 bases, and 16 bases separated the two germline ends. The whole variable domain, filled in from reference TRBV30 and TRBJ2-1, reads SQTIHQWPATLVQPVGSPLSLECTVEGTSNPNLYWYRQAAGRGLQLLFYSVGIGQISSEVPQNLSASRPQDRQFILSSKKLLLSDSGFYLCAWSPGSGDDEQFFGPGTRLTVL.

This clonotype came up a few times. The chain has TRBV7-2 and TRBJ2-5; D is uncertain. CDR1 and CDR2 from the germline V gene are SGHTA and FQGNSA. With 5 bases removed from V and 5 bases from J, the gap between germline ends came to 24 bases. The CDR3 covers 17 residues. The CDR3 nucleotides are TGTGCCAGCAGCCAGGCGATATGGGAAGTTAGTGGGGAGACCCAGTACTTC. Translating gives CASSQAIWEVSGETQYF.

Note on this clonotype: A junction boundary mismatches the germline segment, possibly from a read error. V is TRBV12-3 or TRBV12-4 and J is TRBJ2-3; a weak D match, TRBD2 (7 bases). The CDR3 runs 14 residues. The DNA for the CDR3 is TGTGCCAGCAGTCGGGGGGCTAGGACAGATGCGCAGTATTTT. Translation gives CASSRGARTDAQYF.